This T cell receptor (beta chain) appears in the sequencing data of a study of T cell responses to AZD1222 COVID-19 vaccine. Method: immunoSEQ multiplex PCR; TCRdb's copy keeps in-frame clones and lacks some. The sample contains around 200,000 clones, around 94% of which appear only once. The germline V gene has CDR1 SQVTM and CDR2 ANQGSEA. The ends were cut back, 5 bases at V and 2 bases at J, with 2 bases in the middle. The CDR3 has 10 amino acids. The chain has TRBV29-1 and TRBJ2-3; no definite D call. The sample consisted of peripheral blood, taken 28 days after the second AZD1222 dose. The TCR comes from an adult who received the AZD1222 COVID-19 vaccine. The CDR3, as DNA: TGCAGCGTTCCCACAGATACGCAGTATTTT. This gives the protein CSVPTDTQYF.